Included here is one T cell receptor beta chain sequence, with context. The data originate from a study of blood T cell repertoires in COVID-19. Profiled with immunoSEQ multiplex PCR; TCRdb holds only in-frame clones, not every one. The sample consists of 300,000 to 400,000 clones, around 90% of them appearing once. Those enrolled in Seattle joined during active infection and were followed longitudinally afterward. The germline V gene encodes CDR1 SQVTM and CDR2 ANQGSEA. There are 13 residues in the CDR3. The ends were cut back, 6 bases at V and 4 bases at J, with 13 bases in the middle. The receptor's source is a woman in her twenties or thirties with COVID-19, enrolled during active disease. Sequencing was performed on peripheral blood. The chain combines TRBV29-1 with TRBJ2-1; TRBD1 is a possible D gene (6 bases). The CDR3, as DNA: TGCAGCGTGGAAATTGGGACATACAATGAGCAGTTCTTC. It yields the protein CSVEIGTYNEQFF.